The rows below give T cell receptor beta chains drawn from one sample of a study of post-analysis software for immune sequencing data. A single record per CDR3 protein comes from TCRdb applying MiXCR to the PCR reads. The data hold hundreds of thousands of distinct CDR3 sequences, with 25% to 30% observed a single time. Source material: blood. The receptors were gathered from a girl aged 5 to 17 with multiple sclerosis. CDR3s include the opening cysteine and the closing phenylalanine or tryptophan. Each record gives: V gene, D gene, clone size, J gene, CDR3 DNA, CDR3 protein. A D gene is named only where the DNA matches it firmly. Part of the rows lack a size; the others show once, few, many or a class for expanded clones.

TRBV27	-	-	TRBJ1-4	TGTGCCAGCAGCCGAGGTTGGGCGGGTAATGAAAAACTGTTTTTT	CASSRGWAGNEKLFF
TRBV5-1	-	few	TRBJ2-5	TGCGCCAGCAGCCGACAGTCACAAGAGACCCAGTACTTC	CASSRQSQETQYF
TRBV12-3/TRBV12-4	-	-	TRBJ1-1	TGTGCCAGCAACCCGGGATCAGGGACTGAAGCTTTCTTT	CASNPGSGTEAFF
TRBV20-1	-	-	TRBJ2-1	TGCAGTGCTATTAAAGGCAATGAGCAGTTCTTC	CSAIKGNEQFF
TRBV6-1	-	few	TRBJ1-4	TGTGCCAGCACCAGAGGCGGTCCCACTGAAAAACTGTTTTTT	CASTRGGPTEKLFF
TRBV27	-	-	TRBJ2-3	TGTGCCAGCTCCTCGGGGGCTACGCAGTATTTT	CASSSGATQYF
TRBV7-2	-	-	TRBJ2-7	TGTGCCAGCGCCGAAGGGGTTCTTCACGAGCAGTACTTC	CASAEGVLHEQYF
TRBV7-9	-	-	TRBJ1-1	TGTGCCAGCAGCTTAGAGGACACTGAAGCTTTCTTT	CASSLEDTEAFF
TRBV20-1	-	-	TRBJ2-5	TGCAGTGCTGGGGTTTCGGAGACCCAGTACTTC	CSAGVSETQYF
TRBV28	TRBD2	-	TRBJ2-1	TGTGCCAGCAGTTTTCCGGCGGGAGGGCCGGTCCATGAGCAGTTCTTC	CASSFPAGGPVHEQFF
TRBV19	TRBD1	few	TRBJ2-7	TGTGCCAGTAGTATAACACTAGGGGGCCGCGAGCAGTACTTC	CASSITLGGREQYF
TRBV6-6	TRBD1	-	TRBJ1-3	TGTGCCAGCAGCCCTAAGACAGGGCATGGAAACACCATATATTTT	CASSPKTGHGNTIYF
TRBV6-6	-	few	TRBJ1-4	TGTGCCGGCGTTCGGGATGCAACTAATGAAGAACTGTTTTTT	CAGVRDATNEELFF
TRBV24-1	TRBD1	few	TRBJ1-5	TGTGCCACTGCGGGGACAGATAGCAATCAGCCCCAGCATTTT	CATAGTDSNQPQHF
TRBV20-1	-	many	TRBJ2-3	TGCAGTGCTAGCAGGGTGGAGACAGATACGCAGTATTTT	CSASRVETDTQYF
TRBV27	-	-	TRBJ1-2	TGTGCCAGCAGTTTACACCCCACCTATGGCTACACCTTC	CASSLHPTYGYTF
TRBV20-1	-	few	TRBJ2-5	TGCAGTGCCGACGTGTGGCAAGAGACCCAGTACTTC	CSADVWQETQYF
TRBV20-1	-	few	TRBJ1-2	TGCAGTGCCTTTGGGGGAGACTATGGCTACACCTTC	CSAFGGDYGYTF
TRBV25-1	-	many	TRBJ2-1	TGTGCCAGCAGTGACCCCCCAGGGCGCGCCTACAATGAGCAGTTCTTC	CASSDPPGRAYNEQFF
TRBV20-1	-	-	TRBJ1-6	TGCAGTGCTAGCCCGACTCCAGGGTGGGAAGATTCACCCCTCCACTTT	CSASPTPGWEDSPLHF
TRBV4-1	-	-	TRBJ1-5	TGCGCCAGCAGCCAAATAAGTAGGGGGTCGAGCAATCAGCCCCAGCATTTT	CASSQISRGSSNQPQHF
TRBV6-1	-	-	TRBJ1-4	TGTGCCAGCAGCCAGGCGCGTCTGGCGGCTAATGAAAAACTGTTTTTT	CASSQARLAANEKLFF
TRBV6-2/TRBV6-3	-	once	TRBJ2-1	TGTGCCAGCAGACAAACTAGCTCCTACAATGAGCAGTTCTTC	CASRQTSSYNEQFF
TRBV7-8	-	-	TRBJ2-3	TGTGCCAGCAGCCCGAGCCGACTGCCCACAGATACGCAGTATTTT	CASSPSRLPTDTQYF
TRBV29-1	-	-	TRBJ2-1	TGCAGCGGGGGCGAGGGAGGCAATGAGCAGTTCTTC	CSGGEGGNEQFF
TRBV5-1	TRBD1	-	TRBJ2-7	TGCGCCAGCAGGGTGGGGACAGGGCCCCCCTACGAGCAGTACTTC	CASRVGTGPPYEQYF
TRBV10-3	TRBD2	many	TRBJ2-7	TGTGCCATCAGTGTTAGGACTAGCGGACACGACTCCTACGAGCAGTACTTC	CAISVRTSGHDSYEQYF
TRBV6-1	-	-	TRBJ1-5	TGTGCCAGCAGTGAAGCGCGTAGGGCAGCGGGCAATCAGCCCCAGCATTTT	CASSEARRAAGNQPQHF
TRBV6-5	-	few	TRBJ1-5	TGTGCCAGCAGTTTCAAGAGCAATCAGCCCCAGCATTTT	CASSFKSNQPQHF
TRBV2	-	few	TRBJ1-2	TGTGCCAGCAGTGAAGCACAGGGAGGTAGCTATGGCTACACCTTC	CASSEAQGGSYGYTF
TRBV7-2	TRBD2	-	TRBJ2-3	TGTGCCAGCAGCTTAGGAGGGACTAGCGTGGATACGCAGTATTTT	CASSLGGTSVDTQYF
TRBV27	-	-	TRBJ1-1	TGTGCCAGCAGTTTATCGATCAGGGTAAACACTGAAGCTTTCTTT	CASSLSIRVNTEAFF
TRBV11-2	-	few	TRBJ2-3	TGTGCCAGCAGCTTAGATATCCGGGGATACACAGATACGCAGTATTTT	CASSLDIRGYTDTQYF
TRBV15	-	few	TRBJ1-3	TGTGCCACCAGCCGTGGAAACACCATATATTTT	CATSRGNTIYF